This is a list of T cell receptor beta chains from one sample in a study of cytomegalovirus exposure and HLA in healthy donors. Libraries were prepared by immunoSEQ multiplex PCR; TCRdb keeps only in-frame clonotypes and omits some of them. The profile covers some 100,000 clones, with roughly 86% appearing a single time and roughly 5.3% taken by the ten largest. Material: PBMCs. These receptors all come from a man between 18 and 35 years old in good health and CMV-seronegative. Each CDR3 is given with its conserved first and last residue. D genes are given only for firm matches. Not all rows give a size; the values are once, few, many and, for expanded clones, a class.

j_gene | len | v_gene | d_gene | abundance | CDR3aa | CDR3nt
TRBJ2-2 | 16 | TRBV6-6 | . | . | CASKTGVGGAAGELFF | TGTGCCAGCAAAACCGGGGTGGGGGGGGCCGCCGGGGAGCTGTTTTTT
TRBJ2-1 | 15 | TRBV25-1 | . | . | CASSESGLSYNEQFF | TGTGCCAGCAGTGAATCCGGACTATCCTACAATGAGCAGTTCTTC
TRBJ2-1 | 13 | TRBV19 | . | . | CASSILTSNEQFF | TGTGCCAGTAGTATACTGACTAGCAATGAGCAGTTCTTC
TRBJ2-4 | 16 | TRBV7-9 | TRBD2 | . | CASSSGLAGGQNIQYF | TGTGCCAGCAGCTCCGGACTAGCGGGAGGTCAAAACATTCAGTACTTC
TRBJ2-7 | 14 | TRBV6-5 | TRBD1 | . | CASRLGQANYEQYF | TGTGCCAGCAGGCTGGGACAGGCTAACTACGAGCAGTACTTC
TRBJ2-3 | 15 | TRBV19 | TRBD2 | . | CASSRLADLTDTQYF | TGTGCCAGTAGTCGTCTAGCGGACCTCACAGATACGCAGTATTTT
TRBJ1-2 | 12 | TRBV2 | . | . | CGGGLGDYGYTF | TGTGGAGGGGGATTGGGCGACTATGGCTACACCTTC
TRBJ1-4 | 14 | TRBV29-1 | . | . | CSPGSQGTNEKLFF | TGCAGCCCAGGATCACAGGGAACTAATGAAAAACTGTTTTTT
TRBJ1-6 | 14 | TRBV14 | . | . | CASSATGGNSPLHF | TGTGCCAGCAGCGCGACCGGAGGGAATTCACCCCTCCACTTT
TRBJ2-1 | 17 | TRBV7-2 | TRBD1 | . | CASSFSLDRASYNEQFF | TGTGCCAGCAGCTTTTCCCTAGACAGGGCTTCCTACAATGAGCAGTTCTTC
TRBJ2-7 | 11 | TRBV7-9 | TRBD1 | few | CASGQGPEQYF | TGTGCCAGCGGACAGGGACCCGAGCAGTACTTC
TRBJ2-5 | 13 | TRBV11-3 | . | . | CASSLNRVETQYF | TGTGCCAGCAGCCTAAACAGGGTAGAGACCCAGTACTTC
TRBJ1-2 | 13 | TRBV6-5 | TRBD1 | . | CASSYRTGIGYTF | TGTGCCAGCAGTTACAGGACAGGGATCGGCTACACCTTC
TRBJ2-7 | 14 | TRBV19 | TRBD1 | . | CASSKRDSLYEQYF | TGTGCCAGTAGTAAAAGGGACAGTCTCTACGAGCAGTACTTC
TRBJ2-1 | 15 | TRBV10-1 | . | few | CASSERGSSYNEQFF | TGCGCCAGCAGTGAACGGGGTAGCTCCTACAATGAGCAGTTCTTC
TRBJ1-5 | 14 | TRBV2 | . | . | CASSSGQFTQPQHF | TGTGCCAGCAGCTCCGGACAATTCACGCAGCCCCAGCATTTT
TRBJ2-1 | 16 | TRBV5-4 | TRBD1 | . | CASSRSGTGALNEQFF | TGTGCCAGCAGCCGTTCCGGGACAGGGGCTTTGAATGAGCAGTTCTTC
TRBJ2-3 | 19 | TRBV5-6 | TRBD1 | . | CASSLDGTGGYLRTDTQYF | TGTGCCAGCAGCTTAGATGGGACAGGGGGCTATCTGAGAACAGATACGCAGTATTTT
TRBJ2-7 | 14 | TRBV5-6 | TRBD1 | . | CASSFGQGSYEQYF | TGTGCCAGCAGCTTCGGACAGGGCTCCTACGAGCAGTACTTC
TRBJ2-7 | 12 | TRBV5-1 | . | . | CASSLYQYEQYF | TGCGCCAGCAGCTTGTACCAGTACGAGCAGTACTTC
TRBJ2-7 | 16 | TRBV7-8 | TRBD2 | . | CASTLGASGGRDEQYF | TGTGCCAGCACCTTAGGGGCTAGCGGGGGACGTGACGAGCAGTACTTC
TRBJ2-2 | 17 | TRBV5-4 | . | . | CASSRMGAGQLTGELFF | TGTGCCAGCAGCCGGATGGGGGCGGGACAGCTCACCGGGGAGCTGTTTTTT
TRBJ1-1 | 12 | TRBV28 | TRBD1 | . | CASTGLQGRAFF | TGTGCCAGCACCGGACTACAGGGGAGGGCTTTCTTT
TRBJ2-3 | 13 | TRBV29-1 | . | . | CSVERGNTDTQYF | TGCAGCGTTGAAAGGGGTAACACAGATACGCAGTATTTT
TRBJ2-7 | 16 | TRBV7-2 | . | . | CASSLGRLALIYEQYF | TGTGCCAGCAGCTTAGGGCGTCTAGCTCTAATATACGAGCAGTACTTC
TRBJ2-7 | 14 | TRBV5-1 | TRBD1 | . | CASSLGGQGSEQYF | TGCGCCAGCAGCTTGGGGGGACAGGGCAGTGAGCAGTACTTC
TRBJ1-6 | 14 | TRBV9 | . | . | CASSAWTANSPLHF | TGTGCCAGCAGCGCCTGGACAGCCAATTCACCCCTCCACTTT
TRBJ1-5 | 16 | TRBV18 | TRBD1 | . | CASSPTTGQGSQPQHF | TGTGCCAGCTCACCAACGACAGGGCAAGGTAGTCAGCCCCAGCATTTT
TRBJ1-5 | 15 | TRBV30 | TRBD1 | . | CAWSLQGQLNQPQHF | TGTGCCTGGAGTCTTCAGGGACAGCTCAATCAGCCCCAGCATTTT
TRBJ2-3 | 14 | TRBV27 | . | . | CASRRQPSTDTQYF | TGTGCCAGCAGGCGACAACCTAGCACAGATACGCAGTATTTT
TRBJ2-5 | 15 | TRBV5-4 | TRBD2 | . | CASSLSSGREKTQYF | TGTGCCAGCAGCTTGTCTAGCGGGAGGGAAAAGACCCAGTACTTC
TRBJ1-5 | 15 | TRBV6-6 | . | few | CASSDQQGSNQPQHF | TGTGCCAGCAGTGACCAACAGGGTAGCAATCAGCCCCAGCATTTT
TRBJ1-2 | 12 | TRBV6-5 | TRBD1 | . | CASSRTGDGYTF | TGTGCCAGCAGCCGGACAGGGGATGGCTACACCTTC
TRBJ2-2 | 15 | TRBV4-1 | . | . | CASSQGLLNTGELFF | TGCGCCAGCAGCCAGGGACTCCTAAACACCGGGGAGCTGTTTTTT
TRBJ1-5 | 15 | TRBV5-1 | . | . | CASSLGGDRNQPQHF | TGCGCCAGCAGCTTGGGGGGGGATAGAAATCAGCCCCAGCATTTT
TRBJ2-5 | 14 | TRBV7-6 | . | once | CASSLAPYKETQYF | TGTGCCAGCAGCTTAGCACCCTATAAAGAGACCCAGTACTTC
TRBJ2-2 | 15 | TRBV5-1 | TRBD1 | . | CASSPGTGAAGELFF | TGCGCCAGCAGCCCAGGGACAGGGGCGGCCGGGGAGCTGTTTTTT
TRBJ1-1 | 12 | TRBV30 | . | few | CAWGPGGTEAFF | TGTGCCTGGGGGCCGGGGGGCACTGAAGCTTTCTTT
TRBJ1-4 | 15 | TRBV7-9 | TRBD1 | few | CASSLTRDRNEKLFF | TGTGCCAGCAGCTTAACCCGGGACAGGAATGAAAAACTGTTTTTT
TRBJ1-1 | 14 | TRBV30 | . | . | CAWSVGGARSEAFF | TGTGCCTGGAGTGTTGGGGGGGCGCGTTCTGAAGCTTTCTTT
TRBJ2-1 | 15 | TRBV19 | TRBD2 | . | CAISRGTRAFNEQFF | TGTGCCATCTCTAGGGGGACTAGGGCATTCAATGAGCAGTTCTTC
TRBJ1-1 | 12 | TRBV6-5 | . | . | CASSPGRTEAFF | TGTGCCAGCAGCCCCGGTCGGACTGAAGCTTTCTTT
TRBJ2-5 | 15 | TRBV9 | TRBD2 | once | CASSVGTSGRETQYF | TGTGCCAGCAGCGTAGGGACTAGCGGGAGGGAGACCCAGTACTTC
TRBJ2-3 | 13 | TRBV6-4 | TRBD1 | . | CASSDWTGNTQYF | TGTGCCAGCAGTGACTGGACAGGGAATACGCAGTATTTT